Here is one T cell receptor beta chain with its context. Its antigen is unknown. The data are from a study of shared clonotypes between healthy human individuals. Study findings and constraints: The expectation was that sequencing depth would affect clonotype sharing among donors. Approximately 5.1% was the fraction of naive CD4 clonotypes found shared across four donors.

The CDR3 has 13 residues. CDR1 SGHDN and CDR2 FVKESK come from the germline V gene. The junction had 4 bases not matched to a gene; V was cut back by 0 bases and J by 9 bases. Genomic DNA per cell subset filled all wells of several immunoSEQ plates. Clones were sequenced by immunoSEQ multiplex PCR, and TCRdb holds only the in-frame ones, with some missing. The data show 2.3 million or so clones, approximately 95% seen once. This sequence joins TRBV14 and TRBJ2-5; 7 positions agree with TRBD2. Sequencing was carried out using naive CD4+ T cells from PBMCs. Documented subset: CD45RA+ positively selected. The sequence came from a man aged 18-30 years in good health. Some clones in this sample may be carry-over from other donors' samples. In DNA, the CDR3 is TGTGCCAGCAGCCAAGATTTGGGGGGGTCCCAGTACTTC. It yields the protein CASSQDLGGSQYF. Filled out from reference TRBV14 and TRBJ2-5, the complete variable domain reads EAGVTQFPSHSVIEKGQTVTLRCDPISGHDNLYWYRRVMGKEIKFLLHFVKESKQDESGMPNNRFLAERTGGTYSTLKVQPAELEDSGVYFCASSQDLGGSQYFGPGTRLLVL.